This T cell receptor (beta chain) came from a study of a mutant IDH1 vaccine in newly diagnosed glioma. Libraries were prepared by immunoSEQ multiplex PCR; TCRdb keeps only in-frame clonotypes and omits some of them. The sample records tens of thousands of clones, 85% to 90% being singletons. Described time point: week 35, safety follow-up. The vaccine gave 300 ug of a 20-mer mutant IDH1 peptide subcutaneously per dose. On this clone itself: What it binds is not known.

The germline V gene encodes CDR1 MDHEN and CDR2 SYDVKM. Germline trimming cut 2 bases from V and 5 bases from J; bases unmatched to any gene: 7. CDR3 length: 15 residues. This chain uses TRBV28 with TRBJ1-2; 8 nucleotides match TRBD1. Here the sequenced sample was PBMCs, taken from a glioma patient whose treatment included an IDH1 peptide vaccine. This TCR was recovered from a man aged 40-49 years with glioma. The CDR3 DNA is TGTGCCAGCAGTTTACTAGGGACAGGCGTATATGGCTACACCTTC. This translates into CASSLLGTGVYGYTF.